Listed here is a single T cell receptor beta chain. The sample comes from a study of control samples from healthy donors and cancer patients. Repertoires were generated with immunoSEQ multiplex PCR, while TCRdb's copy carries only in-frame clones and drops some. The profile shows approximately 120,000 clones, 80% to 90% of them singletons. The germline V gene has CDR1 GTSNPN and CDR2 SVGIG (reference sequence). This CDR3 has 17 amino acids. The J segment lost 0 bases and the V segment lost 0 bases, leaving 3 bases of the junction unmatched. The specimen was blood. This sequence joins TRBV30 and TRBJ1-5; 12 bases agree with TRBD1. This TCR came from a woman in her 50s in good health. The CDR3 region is CAWSVGTGGFSNQPQHF. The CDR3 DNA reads TGTGCCTGGAGTGTCGGGACAGGGGGCTTTAGCAATCAGCCCCAGCATTTT.